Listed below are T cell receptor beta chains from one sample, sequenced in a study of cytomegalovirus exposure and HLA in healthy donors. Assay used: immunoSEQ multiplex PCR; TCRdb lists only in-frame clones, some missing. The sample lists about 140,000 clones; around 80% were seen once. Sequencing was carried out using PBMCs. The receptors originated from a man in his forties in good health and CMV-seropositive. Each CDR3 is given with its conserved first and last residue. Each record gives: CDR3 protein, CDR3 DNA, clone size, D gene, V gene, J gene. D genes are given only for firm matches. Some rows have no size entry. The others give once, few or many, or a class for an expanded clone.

CDR3aa: CASSVQGIQETQYF; CDR3nt: TGTGCCAGCAGCGTACAGGGGATCCAAGAGACCCAGTACTTC; abundance: .; d_gene: TRBD1; v_gene: TRBV6-5; j_gene: TRBJ2-5
CDR3aa: CASSLDRVADTQYF; CDR3nt: TGCGCCAGCAGCTTGGATCGCGTTGCAGATACGCAGTATTTT; abundance: .; d_gene: .; v_gene: TRBV5-1; j_gene: TRBJ2-3
CDR3aa: CASSPISGRYEQYF; CDR3nt: TGTGCCAGCTCACCGATTAGCGGGCGATACGAGCAGTACTTC; abundance: .; d_gene: TRBD2; v_gene: TRBV18; j_gene: TRBJ2-7
CDR3aa: CASSLGAFLFGEQYF; CDR3nt: TGTGCCAGCAGTTTAGGGGCTTTCTTATTCGGCGAGCAGTACTTC; abundance: .; d_gene: .; v_gene: TRBV27; j_gene: TRBJ2-7
CDR3aa: CASSSQGASGEQYF; CDR3nt: TGCGCCAGCAGCTCACAGGGGGCGTCGGGCGAGCAGTACTTC; abundance: few; d_gene: TRBD1; v_gene: TRBV5-1; j_gene: TRBJ2-7
CDR3aa: CASSSGYLSGTGGKYEQYF; CDR3nt: TGTGCCAGCAGCTCAGGATACTTGTCCGGGACAGGGGGCAAGTACGAGCAGTACTTC; abundance: .; d_gene: TRBD1; v_gene: TRBV7-6; j_gene: TRBJ2-7
CDR3aa: CASSQTGSGANVLTF; CDR3nt: TGTGCCAGCAGTCAGACAGGCTCTGGGGCCAACGTCCTGACTTTC; abundance: .; d_gene: .; v_gene: TRBV6-5; j_gene: TRBJ2-6
CDR3aa: CASSSGAFNTGELFF; CDR3nt: TGTGCCAGCAGCTCAGGGGCCTTCAACACCGGGGAGCTGTTTTTT; abundance: .; d_gene: .; v_gene: TRBV5-4; j_gene: TRBJ2-2
CDR3aa: CASSSQGNSPLHF; CDR3nt: TGTGCCAGCAGCTCTCAGGGAAACTCACCCCTCCACTTT; abundance: .; d_gene: .; v_gene: TRBV11-2; j_gene: TRBJ1-6
CDR3aa: CASSSGGLAGNEQFF; CDR3nt: TGTGCCAGCAGCTCGGGTGGACTAGCTGGCAATGAGCAGTTCTTC; abundance: .; d_gene: TRBD2; v_gene: TRBV7-9; j_gene: TRBJ2-1
CDR3aa: CASSFIGGDQPQHF; CDR3nt: TGTGCCAGCAGCTTTATTGGCGGCGATCAGCCCCAGCATTTT; abundance: .; d_gene: .; v_gene: TRBV5-5; j_gene: TRBJ1-5
CDR3aa: CASSVRERNEQFF; CDR3nt: TGTGCCAGCAGCGTGCGGGAGAGGAATGAGCAGTTCTTC; abundance: .; d_gene: TRBD2; v_gene: TRBV6-4; j_gene: TRBJ2-1
CDR3aa: CSVHFAWGKYNEQFF; CDR3nt: TGCAGCGTACACTTTGCGTGGGGCAAGTACAATGAGCAGTTCTTC; abundance: .; d_gene: .; v_gene: TRBV29-1; j_gene: TRBJ2-1
CDR3aa: CAIRPGLAGVGYEQFF; CDR3nt: TGTGCCATCAGACCGGGACTAGCGGGAGTGGGCTATGAGCAGTTCTTC; abundance: .; d_gene: TRBD2; v_gene: TRBV10-3; j_gene: TRBJ2-1
CDR3aa: CASRQYGGGWEQYF; CDR3nt: TGTGCCAGCAGGCAGTATGGGGGCGGGTGGGAGCAGTACTTC; abundance: .; d_gene: .; v_gene: TRBV11-2; j_gene: TRBJ2-7
CDR3aa: CSVGHKLTPGEQYF; CDR3nt: TGCAGCGTGGGACACAAGCTGACCCCGGGGGAGCAGTACTTC; abundance: .; d_gene: .; v_gene: TRBV29-1; j_gene: TRBJ2-7
CDR3aa: CASSLSLAGNTIYF; CDR3nt: TGTGCCAGCAGTTTGAGTTTAGCTGGAAACACCATATATTTT; abundance: .; d_gene: .; v_gene: TRBV28; j_gene: TRBJ1-3
CDR3aa: CASSLSGSADEQYF; CDR3nt: TGTGCCAGCAGCTTAAGCGGGAGCGCGGACGAGCAGTACTTC; abundance: .; d_gene: TRBD2; v_gene: TRBV5-6; j_gene: TRBJ2-7
CDR3aa: CASSPADGASYEQYF; CDR3nt: TGTGCCAGCTCACCGGCGGATGGAGCGTCCTACGAGCAGTACTTC; abundance: .; d_gene: .; v_gene: TRBV18; j_gene: TRBJ2-7
CDR3aa: CATSRERGDRDNYGYTF; CDR3nt: TGTGCCACCAGCAGAGAGAGGGGGGACAGGGATAACTATGGCTACACCTTC; abundance: few; d_gene: TRBD1; v_gene: TRBV15; j_gene: TRBJ1-2
CDR3aa: CASSHRNQPQHF; CDR3nt: TGTGCCAGCAGCCACAGAAATCAGCCCCAGCATTTT; abundance: .; d_gene: .; v_gene: TRBV7-9; j_gene: TRBJ1-5
CDR3aa: CASSAVGNSNQPQHF; CDR3nt: TGTGCCAGCAGCGCGGTTGGCAATAGCAATCAGCCCCAGCATTTT; abundance: .; d_gene: .; v_gene: TRBV7-2; j_gene: TRBJ1-5
CDR3aa: CASSEIRGQPQHF; CDR3nt: TGTGCCAGCAGTGAAATCAGGGGTCAGCCCCAGCATTTT; abundance: once; d_gene: .; v_gene: TRBV2; j_gene: TRBJ1-5
CDR3aa: CASSSSTVNTEAFF; CDR3nt: TGTGCCAGCAGTTCCTCTACGGTGAACACTGAAGCTTTCTTT; abundance: few; d_gene: .; v_gene: TRBV28; j_gene: TRBJ1-1
CDR3aa: CASSYFGQGGDTQYF; CDR3nt: TGTGCCAGCAGTTACTTCGGACAGGGGGGAGATACGCAGTATTTT; abundance: .; d_gene: TRBD1; v_gene: TRBV6-5; j_gene: TRBJ2-3
CDR3aa: CASSRGREGPYGYTF; CDR3nt: TGTGCCAGCAGCAGGGGGCGCGAGGGGCCATATGGCTACACCTTC; abundance: .; d_gene: TRBD1; v_gene: TRBV6-1; j_gene: TRBJ1-2
CDR3aa: CASSGSSSGYNEQFF; CDR3nt: TGCGCCAGCAGTGGGTCGTCTAGCGGATACAATGAGCAGTTCTTC; abundance: .; d_gene: TRBD2; v_gene: TRBV10-2; j_gene: TRBJ2-1
CDR3aa: CATPWTDNSGNTIYF; CDR3nt: TGTGCCACCCCATGGACAGATAACTCTGGAAACACCATATATTTT; abundance: .; d_gene: .; v_gene: TRBV6-1; j_gene: TRBJ1-3
CDR3aa: CASSAYSSGELFF; CDR3nt: TGTGCCAGCAGCGCCTACTCTTCCGGGGAGCTGTTTTTT; abundance: .; d_gene: .; v_gene: TRBV9; j_gene: TRBJ2-2
CDR3aa: CASSGDRARNQPQHF; CDR3nt: TGTGCCAGCAGCGGGGACAGGGCCCGCAATCAGCCCCAGCATTTT; abundance: .; d_gene: TRBD1; v_gene: TRBV5-8; j_gene: TRBJ1-5
CDR3aa: CASSFYGQGSFEQYF; CDR3nt: TGTGCCAGCAGTTTCTACGGGCAGGGAAGCTTCGAGCAGTACTTC; abundance: .; d_gene: .; v_gene: TRBV11-2; j_gene: TRBJ2-7
CDR3aa: CASSLRQGKWNTEAFF; CDR3nt: TGTGCCAGCAGCTTGAGACAGGGGAAGTGGAACACTGAAGCTTTCTTT; abundance: .; d_gene: TRBD1; v_gene: TRBV5-6; j_gene: TRBJ1-1
CDR3aa: CASSVSQETAYNEQFF; CDR3nt: TGTGCCAGCAGCGTGAGCCAGGAGACAGCCTACAATGAGCAGTTCTTC; abundance: .; d_gene: .; v_gene: TRBV9; j_gene: TRBJ2-1
CDR3aa: CASVNTPRGSTEAFF; CDR3nt: TGTGCCAGCGTTAATACCCCAAGGGGGAGTACTGAAGCTTTCTTT; abundance: .; d_gene: .; v_gene: TRBV28; j_gene: TRBJ1-1
CDR3aa: CASSFGSRRTYEQYF; CDR3nt: TGTGCCAGCAGCTTTGGATCGCGCAGGACCTACGAGCAGTACTTC; abundance: .; d_gene: .; v_gene: TRBV12-1; j_gene: TRBJ2-7
CDR3aa: CASSGRHGTDNSPLHF; CDR3nt: TGTGCCAGCAGCGGTAGACACGGGACAGATAATTCACCCCTCCACTTT; abundance: .; d_gene: TRBD1; v_gene: TRBV7-9; j_gene: TRBJ1-6
CDR3aa: CASSQGQGGYEQYF; CDR3nt: TGTGCCAGCAGCCAGGGACAGGGAGGCTACGAGCAGTACTTC; abundance: .; d_gene: TRBD1; v_gene: TRBV5-4; j_gene: TRBJ2-7
CDR3aa: CASRLGGPNTGELFF; CDR3nt: TGCGCCAGCAGGCTAGGGGGCCCGAACACCGGGGAGCTGTTTTTT; abundance: .; d_gene: TRBD1; v_gene: TRBV5-1; j_gene: TRBJ2-2
CDR3aa: CATSRGLAASTDTQYF; CDR3nt: TGTGCCACCAGCAGAGGACTAGCGGCTAGCACAGATACGCAGTATTTT; abundance: .; d_gene: TRBD2; v_gene: TRBV15; j_gene: TRBJ2-3
CDR3aa: CASSLNGLAATGELFF; CDR3nt: TGTGCCAGCAGCTTAAACGGACTAGCTGCGACCGGGGAGCTGTTTTTT; abundance: .; d_gene: TRBD2; v_gene: TRBV7-3; j_gene: TRBJ2-2
CDR3aa: CASSRKGQKSYEQYF; CDR3nt: TGTGCCAGCTCACGTAAGGGACAGAAATCCTACGAGCAGTACTTC; abundance: .; d_gene: TRBD1; v_gene: TRBV18; j_gene: TRBJ2-7
CDR3aa: CASSEVLEGRHEQFF; CDR3nt: TGCGCCAGCAGTGAAGTTCTGGAGGGTCGGCATGAGCAGTTCTTC; abundance: .; d_gene: .; v_gene: TRBV10-2; j_gene: TRBJ2-1
CDR3aa: CASSRGRGTEAFF; CDR3nt: TGTGCCAGCAGCCGGGGGCGGGGGACTGAAGCTTTCTTT; abundance: .; d_gene: .; v_gene: TRBV7-9; j_gene: TRBJ1-1